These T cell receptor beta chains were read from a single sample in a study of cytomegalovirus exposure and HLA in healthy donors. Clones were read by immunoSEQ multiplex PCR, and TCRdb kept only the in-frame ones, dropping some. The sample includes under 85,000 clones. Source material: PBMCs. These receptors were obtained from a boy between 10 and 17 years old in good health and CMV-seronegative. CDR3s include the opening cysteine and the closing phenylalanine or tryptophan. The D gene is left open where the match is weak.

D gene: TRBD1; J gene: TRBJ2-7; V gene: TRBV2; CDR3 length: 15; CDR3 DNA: TGTGCCAGCAGTAACGCCGGGACAGGGGGCTACGAGCAGTACTTC; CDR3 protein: CASSNAGTGGYEQYF
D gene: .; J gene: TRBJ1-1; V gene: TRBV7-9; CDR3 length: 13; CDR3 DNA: TGTGCCAGCAGCTTAGATGGAGGGGCTGAAGCTTTCTTT; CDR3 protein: CASSLDGGAEAFF
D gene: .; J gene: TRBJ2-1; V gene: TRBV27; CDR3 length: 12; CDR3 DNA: TGTGCCAGCAGCCTACCCAACAATGAGCAGTTCTTC; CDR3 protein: CASSLPNNEQFF
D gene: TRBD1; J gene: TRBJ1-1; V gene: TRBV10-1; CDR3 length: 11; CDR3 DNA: TGCGCCAGCGTGGGACAGGGTGAAGCTTTCTTT; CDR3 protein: CASVGQGEAFF
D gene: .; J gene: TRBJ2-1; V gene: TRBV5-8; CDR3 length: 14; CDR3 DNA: TGTGCCAGCAGCTTGGTGGCGGTCTACAATGAGCAGTTCTTC; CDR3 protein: CASSLVAVYNEQFF
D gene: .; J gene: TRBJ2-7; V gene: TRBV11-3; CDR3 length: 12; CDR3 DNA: TGTGCCAGCAGCTTGGGAGCGAACGAGCAGTACTTC; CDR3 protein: CASSLGANEQYF
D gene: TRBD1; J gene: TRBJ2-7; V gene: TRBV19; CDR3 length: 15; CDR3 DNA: TGTGCCAGTAGGACACCCGGGACAGAGGACTACGAGCAGTACTTC; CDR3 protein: CASRTPGTEDYEQYF
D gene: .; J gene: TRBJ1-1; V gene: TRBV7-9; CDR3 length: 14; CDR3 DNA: TGTGCCAGCAGCTTCGCCAGGGAAGTCACTGAAGCTTTCTTT; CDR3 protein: CASSFAREVTEAFF
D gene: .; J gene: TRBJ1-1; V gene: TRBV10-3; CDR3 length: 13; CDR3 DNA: TGTGCCATCACAGTGACACCGAACACTGAAGCTTTCTTT; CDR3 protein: CAITVTPNTEAFF
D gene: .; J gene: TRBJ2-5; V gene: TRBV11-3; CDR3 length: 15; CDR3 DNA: TGTGCCAGCAGCTTGGCAGGGGGGCCACAAGAGACCCAGTACTTC; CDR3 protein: CASSLAGGPQETQYF
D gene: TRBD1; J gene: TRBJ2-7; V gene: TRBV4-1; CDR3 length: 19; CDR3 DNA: TGCGCCACCACCCATCTCCCGGGACAGGGCGAAAAGAATTCCTACGAGCAGTACTTC; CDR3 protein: CATTHLPGQGEKNSYEQYF
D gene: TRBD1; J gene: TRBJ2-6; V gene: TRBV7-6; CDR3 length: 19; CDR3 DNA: TGTGCCAGCAGCCTTACACCGGGACAGGGGGCTGTTGGGGCCAACGTCCTGACTTTC; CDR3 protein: CASSLTPGQGAVGANVLTF
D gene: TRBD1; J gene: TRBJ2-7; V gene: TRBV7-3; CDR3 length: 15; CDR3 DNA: TGTGCCAGCAGCTTAACTCGGACAGGGAACTACGAGCAGTACTTC; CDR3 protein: CASSLTRTGNYEQYF
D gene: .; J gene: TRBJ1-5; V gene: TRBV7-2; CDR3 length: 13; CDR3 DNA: TGTGCCAGCAGCCCACCGTGGGGAGGGCCCCAGCATTTT; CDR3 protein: CASSPPWGGPQHF
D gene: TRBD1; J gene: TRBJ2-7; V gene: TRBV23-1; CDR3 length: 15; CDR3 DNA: TGCGCCAGCAGTCAATCTGGGACAGGTTTCGCCGAGCAGTACTTC; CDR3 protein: CASSQSGTGFAEQYF
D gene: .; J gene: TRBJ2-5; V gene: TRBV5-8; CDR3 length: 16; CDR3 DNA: TGTGCCAGCAGCGCGACATCCAGGGCCCTCCAAGAGACCCAGTACTTC; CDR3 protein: CASSATSRALQETQYF
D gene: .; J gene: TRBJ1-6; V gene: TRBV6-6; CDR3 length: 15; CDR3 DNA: TGTGCCAGCAGCCCGTTCCGGGATTCAAATTCACCCCTCCACTTT; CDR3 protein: CASSPFRDSNSPLHF
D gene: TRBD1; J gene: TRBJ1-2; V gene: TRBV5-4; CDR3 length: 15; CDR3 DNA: TGTGCCAGCGGGGACAGGGGACGATACAACTATGGCTACACCTTC; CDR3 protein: CASGDRGRYNYGYTF
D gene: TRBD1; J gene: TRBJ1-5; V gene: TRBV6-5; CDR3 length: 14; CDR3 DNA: TGTGCCAGCAGCCGACAGGGGAAGGATCAGCCCCAGCATTTT; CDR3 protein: CASSRQGKDQPQHF
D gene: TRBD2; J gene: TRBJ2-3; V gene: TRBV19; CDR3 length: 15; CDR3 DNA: TGTGCCAGTAGTGGGACTAGCGATCTCACAGATACGCAGTATTTT; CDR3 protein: CASSGTSDLTDTQYF
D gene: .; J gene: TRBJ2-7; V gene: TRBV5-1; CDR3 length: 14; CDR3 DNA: TGCGCCAGCAGCTTGGCGGGTACTCCTTTCGAGCAGTACTTC; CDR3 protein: CASSLAGTPFEQYF
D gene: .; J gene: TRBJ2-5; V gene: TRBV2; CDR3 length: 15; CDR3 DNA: TGTGCCAGCAGTGACAGGGGAATCCCGGGAGAGACCCAGTACTTC; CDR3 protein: CASSDRGIPGETQYF
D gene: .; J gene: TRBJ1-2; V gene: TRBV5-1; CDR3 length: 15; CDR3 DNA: TGCGCCAGCAGCTTGGCCGGGGACACCATACGTGGCTACACCTTC; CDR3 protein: CASSLAGDTIRGYTF
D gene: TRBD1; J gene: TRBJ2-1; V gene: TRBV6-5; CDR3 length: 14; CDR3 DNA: TGTGCCAGCGTGCGACGACAGGGGGCCAATGAGCAGTTCTTC; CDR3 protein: CASVRRQGANEQFF
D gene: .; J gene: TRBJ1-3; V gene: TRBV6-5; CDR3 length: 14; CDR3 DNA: TGTGCCAGCAGATCACAGGACGCTGGAAACACCATATATTTT; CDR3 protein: CASRSQDAGNTIYF
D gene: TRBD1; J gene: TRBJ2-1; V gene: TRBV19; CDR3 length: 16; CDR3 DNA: TGTGCCAGTAGTATTGTCCTGCGAGGGGACAGGGATGAGCAGTTCTTC; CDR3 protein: CASSIVLRGDRDEQFF
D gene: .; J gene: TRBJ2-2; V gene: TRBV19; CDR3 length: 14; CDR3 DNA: TGTGCCAGTATAAAGGTGGAAGGGGCCGGGGAGCTGTTTTTT; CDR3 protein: CASIKVEGAGELFF
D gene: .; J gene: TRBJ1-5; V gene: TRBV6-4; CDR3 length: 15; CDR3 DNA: TGTGCCAGCAGCCCTACAGGGTATAGCAATCAGCCCCAGCATTTT; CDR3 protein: CASSPTGYSNQPQHF
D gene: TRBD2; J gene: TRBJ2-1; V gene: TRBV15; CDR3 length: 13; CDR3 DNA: TGTGCCACCAGCAGCGGGGGGTTAGGTGAGCAGTTCTTC; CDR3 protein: CATSSGGLGEQFF